This T cell receptor beta chain is from a study of identical twins. Whole-study results and caveats: With beta out-of-frame sequences, excess sharing by twins was weaker.

One entry per CDR3 protein results from TCRdb running MiXCR on the 5' RACE reads. The sample consists of under 900,000 distinct CDR3 sequences, approximately 13% of them appearing once. From germline, CDR1 is PRHDT and CDR2 FYEKMQ (reference sequence). The CDR3 sequence is 12 residues long. The ends were cut back, 5 bases at V and 8 bases at J, with 10 bases in the middle. This clonotype was recorded a few times. Its antigen remains unidentified. This sample was shared with a second study, whose subject was yellow fever vaccine responses in identical twins.

The clonotype comes from a woman between 18 and 30 years old in good health. The rearrangement uses TRBV13 and TRBJ2-1; D not certain. Sequenced material: PBMCs. The chain's CDR3 is CASSPFRDEQFF. The CDR3 coding sequence is TGTGCCAGCAGCCCCTTCCGGGATGAGCAGTTCTTC.